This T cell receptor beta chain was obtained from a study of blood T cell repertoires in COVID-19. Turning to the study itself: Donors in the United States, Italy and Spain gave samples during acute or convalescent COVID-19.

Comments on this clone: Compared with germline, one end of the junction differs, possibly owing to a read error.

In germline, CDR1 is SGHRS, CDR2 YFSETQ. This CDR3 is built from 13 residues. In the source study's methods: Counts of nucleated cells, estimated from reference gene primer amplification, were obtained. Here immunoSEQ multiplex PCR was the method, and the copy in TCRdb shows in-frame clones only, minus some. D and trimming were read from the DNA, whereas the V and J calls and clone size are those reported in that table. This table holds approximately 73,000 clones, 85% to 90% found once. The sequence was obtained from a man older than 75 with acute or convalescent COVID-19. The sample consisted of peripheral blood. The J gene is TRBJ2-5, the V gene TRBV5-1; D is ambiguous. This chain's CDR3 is CASSLAQKETQYF. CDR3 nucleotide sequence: TGCGCCAGCAGTTTGGCACAGAAAGAGACCCAGTACTTC. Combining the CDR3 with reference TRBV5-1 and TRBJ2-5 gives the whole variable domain KAGVTQTPRYLIKTRGQQVTLSCSPISGHRSVSWYQQTPGQGLQFLFEYFSETQRNKGNFPGRFSGRQFSNSRSEMNVSTLELGDSALYLCASSLAQKETQYFGPGTRLLVL.